This TCR beta chain appears in the sequencing data of a study of CD8 T cells in Susac syndrome. A quantity of 0.5 to 1 ug RNA underwent reverse transcription using random hexamers. With immunoSEQ multiplex PCR, TCR beta CDR3 was amplified across 54 Vbeta and 13 Jbeta. TCRdb ran MiXCR on the immunoSEQ multiplex PCR reads and lists one entry per CDR3 protein. The repertoire includes about 160,000 distinct CDR3 sequences, roughly 93% of them detected once, and approximately 0.14% sits in the top ten. Points on this clonotype: No antigen is known for it.

Study findings and constraints: In its TCR sequencing and HLA analysis, the study acknowledged that the number of individuals was relatively small.

This CDR3 has 11 amino acids. Germline CDR1 is GTSNPN and CDR2 is SVGIG (reference sequence). V dropped 5 bases and J dropped 5 bases, with 10 bases sitting between them. Age- and sex-matched healthy donors served as the control group. Specimen: CD4+ T cells from PBMCs. The chain carries TRBV30 and TRBJ2-7; D unclear. The TCR comes from a human donor in good health. The CDR3 DNA reads TGTGCCTGGGCGCTAGGGAACGAGCAGTACTTC. Amino acid sequence: CAWALGNEQYF.